This record looks at one T cell receptor beta chain sequence and its context. Trimming removed 0 bases at V and 0 bases at J, with 12 bases between. CDR3 length equals 16 residues. Germline lookup yields CDR1 MGHRA and CDR2 YSYEKL. The assay was immunoSEQ multiplex PCR, and TCRdb's table has in-frame clones only and misses some. The sample lists around 62,000 clones, about 88% occurring once. This record comes from a study of OX40 agonist ivuxolimab in advanced cancers. The origin of this receptor is an adult with an advanced solid tumor such as melanoma, head and neck, liver or kidney cancer. This sample comprised CD4+ or CD8+ T cells sorted from blood, obtained in a trial of the OX40 agonist ivuxolimab. The V call is TRBV4-1, the J call TRBJ2-7; no clear D gene. In nucleotides, the CDR3 is TGCGCCAGCAGCCAAGATCCCAACAAGAGCTCCTACGAGCAGTACTTC. Protein: CASSQDPNKSSYEQYF.